This TCR beta chain was profiled in a study of blood T cell repertoires in COVID-19. Overall study context: COVID-19 samples from acute and convalescent phases originated in the United States, Italy and Spain. In each case, the material was cDNA or gDNA derived from T cells, B-cell-depleted T cells, or PBMCs.

In the source study's methods: Amplification of reference gene primers provided the estimated nucleated cell counts. Libraries were prepared by immunoSEQ multiplex PCR; TCRdb keeps only in-frame clonotypes and omits some of them. The DNA gave D and trimming, while V, J and clone size come from that table. Of approximately 55,000 clones in the sample, around 86% are singletons; the top ten hold 5.5% to 7.5%. The V segment lost 0 bases and the J segment 13 bases; nucleotides outside the gene matches: 8. This CDR3 spans 13 amino acids. Germline CDR1 reads MNHNY; CDR2 reads SVGAGI (reference sequence). Specimen: peripheral blood. The rearrangement uses TRBV6-6 and TRBJ1-2; TRBD1 matches at 7 bases. The clonotype comes from a man aged 45-65 years with active COVID-19. CDR3 protein: CASSYSPGQLGTF. The CDR3 DNA is TGTGCCAGCAGTTACTCGCCGGGACAGCTAGGCACCTTC.